This T cell receptor (beta chain) derives from a study of T cells in localized non-small cell lung cancer. TCRdb's table, derived via immunoSEQ multiplex PCR, lists solely in-frame clones and lacks some. Counted here are roughly 1,400 clones, 28% occurring once; the ten biggest clones make up around 18%. In regard to this clone: No antigen is known for it.

Findings and caveats of the study: Sequencing involved a lone tumor region, leaving heterogeneity possible. Researchers found a median around 61 of the top 100 tumor clones in adjacent lung. Higher T cell density in the blood was associated with longer overall survival, whereas higher adjacent-lung clonality associated with shorter survival.

The CDR3 totals 13 residues. Germline CDR1 is GTSNPN and CDR2 is SVGIG (reference sequence). Deletions cut 4 bases from V and 4 bases from J, with 13 bases between. V usage is TRBV30 and J usage is TRBJ1-1; tentative D call: TRBD1 (5 bases). This clonotype was obtained from a male donor older than 55 with stage I squamous cell lung carcinoma. This specimen was normal lung tissue next to the tumor, taken before any cancer treatment. Here the CDR3 reads CAWMRGGSTEAFF. CDR3 DNA sequence: TGTGCCTGGATGAGGGGCGGAAGCACTGAAGCTTTCTTT. The full variable domain, with the rest looked up from reference TRBV30 and TRBJ1-1, is SQTIHQWPATLVQPVGSPLSLECTVEGTSNPNLYWYRQAAGRGLQLLFYSVGIGQISSEVPQNLSASRPQDRQFILSSKKLLLSDSGFYLCAWMRGGSTEAFFGQGTRLTVV.